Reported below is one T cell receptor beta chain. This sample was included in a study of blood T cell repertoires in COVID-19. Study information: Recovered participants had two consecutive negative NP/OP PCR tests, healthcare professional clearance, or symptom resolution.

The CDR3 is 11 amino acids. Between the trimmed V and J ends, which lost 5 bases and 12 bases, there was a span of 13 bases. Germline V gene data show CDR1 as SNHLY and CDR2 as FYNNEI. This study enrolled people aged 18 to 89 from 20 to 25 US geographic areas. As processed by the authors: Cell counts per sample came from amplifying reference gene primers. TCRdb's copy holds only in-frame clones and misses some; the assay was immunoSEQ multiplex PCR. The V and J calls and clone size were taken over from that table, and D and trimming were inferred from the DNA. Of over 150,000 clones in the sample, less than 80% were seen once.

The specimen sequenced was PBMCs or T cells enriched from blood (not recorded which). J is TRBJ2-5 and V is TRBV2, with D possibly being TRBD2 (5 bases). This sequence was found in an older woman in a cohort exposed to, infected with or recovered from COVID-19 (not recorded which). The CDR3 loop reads CASSYSGPEYF. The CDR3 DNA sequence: TGTGCCAGCAGTTACAGCGGCCCCGAGTACTTC.